The source of this T cell receptor (beta chain) is a study of cytomegalovirus exposure and HLA in healthy donors. Study-wide points: Some V segments could not be told apart, so they were left out, TRBV6-2 and TRBV6-3 among them. Later analysis found that TCR beta chains associated with HLA were more clonally expanded than other, equally common chains. In a later analysis, approximately 15,000 TCR beta sequences were associated with HLA alleles at 0.05 false discovery rate.

This clone was detected only a few times. Its antigen remains unknown. With V trimmed by 6 bases and J by 5 bases, 5 bases remained unmatched. The CDR3 is 15 residues long. Germline loops: CDR1 LGHNT, CDR2 FRNRAP. The PCR used 60 Vbeta and 13 Jbeta primers. Data came from immunoSEQ multiplex PCR; TCRdb stores just in-frame clones and leaves some out. The table lists 70,000 to 95,000 clones, around 80% of them singletons, with 4% to 5.5% in the top ten. The chain uses TRBV12-5 and TRBJ2-1; TRBD2 matches at 12 bases. Sequencing was done on a sample of PBMCs. This TCR derives from a man aged 30 to 39 in good health and CMV-seropositive. CDR3 DNA sequence: TGTGCTAGTGGCCGCCGGACTAGCGGGGACAATGAGCAGTTCTTC. It translates to CASGRRTSGDNEQFF.